Presented here are 27 T cell receptor beta chains from one specimen sequenced in a study of glioma-infiltrating T cells. TCR alpha and beta CDR3 regions were amplified from RNA using iRepertoire nested multiplex PCR. TCRdb redid the calling of the multiplex PCR reads with MiXCR, one entry per CDR3 protein. The data contain 300,000 to 450,000 distinct CDR3 sequences, 35% to 45% of them seen just once; the ten biggest clones take up around 12%. Sample: glioma tissue, nonneoplastic brain tissue, or PBMCs (not recorded which). These receptors all come from a human donor with low-grade glioma or glioblastoma, undergoing nonglioma brain surgery, or in good health (not recorded which).

This clonotype was detected ten times or more. V usage is TRBV6-1 and J usage is TRBJ2-7, with 7 bases lining up with TRBD1. After removal of 7 bases from V and 3 bases from J, the junction contained 6 bases not matched to a gene. Germline CDR1 MNHNS, CDR2 SASEGT. The CDR3 runs to 13 residues. The CDR3 region is CASTVTGFYEQYF. As DNA, the CDR3 is TGTGCCAGCACCGTGACAGGGTTCTACGAGCAGTACTTC.

This clonotype was detected a few times. V is TRBV7-2 and J is TRBJ2-7; unclear D gene. CDR1 is SGHTA and CDR2 is FQGNSA in the germline V gene. The CDR3 is 13 amino acids. Trimming cost V 5 bases and J 3 bases, with 11 bases left between them. The CDR3 loop is CASSPSWRYEQYF. For the CDR3, the DNA is TGTGCCAGCAGCCCGAGTTGGCGCTACGAGCAGTACTTC. The full variable domain, completed using reference TRBV7-2 and TRBJ2-7, is GAGVSQSPSNKVTEKGKDVELRCDPISGHTALYWYRQSLGQGLEFLIYFQGNSAPDKSGLPSDRFSAERTGGSVSTLTIQRTQQEDSAVYLCASSPSWRYEQYFGPGTRLTVT.

With regard to this clonotype: A much larger clonotype is one base distant, so this may be a read error. The chain employs TRBV27 and TRBJ2-7, with TRBD1 matching over 11 bases. The CDR3 length is 14 residues. With 8 bases clipped from V and 3 bases from J, the junction kept 6 bases outside the gene matches. Germline CDR1 reads MNHEY; CDR2 reads SMNVEV (reference sequence). DNA of the CDR3: TGTGCCAGCGGTCCCGGGACAGGGGGCTACGAGCAGTACTTC. Its translation is CASGPGTGGYEQYF.

In its sample, this clonotype was seen a few times. V and J are TRBV12-3 or TRBV12-4 and TRBJ2-5; tentative D call: TRBD2 (5 bases). Trimming pared 1 base from V and 4 bases from J, leaving 7 bases between. CDR3 length equals 13 residues. The CDR3 nucleotides read TGTGCCAGCAGTTTAGTAGCGTTAGAGACCCAGTACTTC. Its translation is CASSLVALETQYF.

A few counts support this clonotype. The chain is built from TRBV6-2 or TRBV6-3 and TRBJ2-7, with D perhaps TRBD1 or TRBD2 (5 bases each). The V end was cut by 5 bases, the J end by 10 bases, with 21 bases between. The CDR3 consists of 14 residues. Looked up from germline, CDR1 is MNHEY and CDR2 is SVGEGT. The CDR3: CASSRDGTPTEQYF. As DNA, the CDR3 is TGTGCCAGCAGTCGGGACGGAACCCCTACGGAACAGTACTTC.

About this clonotype: A much larger clone lies one base from this, so it may be a read error. The chain employs TRBV20-1 and TRBJ1-2; TRBD1 matches at 7 bases. The V gene end was trimmed by 0 bases and the J gene end by 6 bases; junction bases not matched to a gene: 10. The length of the CDR3 is 15 residues. The germline CDR1 and CDR2 sequences are DFQATT and SNEGSKA (reference sequence). CDR3 nucleotide sequence: TGCAGTGCTAGAGATCCGGGACAGTTAAACCATGGCTACACCTTC. Residues: CSARDPGQLNHGYTF.

This clonotype turned up a few times. The rearrangement uses TRBV6-1 and TRBJ1-5, with 7 bases lining up with TRBD1. CDR3 size: 14 residues. V was clipped by 5 bases and J by 4 bases; unmatched bases: 5. The germline CDR1 and CDR2 sequences are MNHNS and SASEGT. CDR3 loop: CASSSPGQNQPQHF. CDR3 in DNA: TGTGCCAGCAGTTCCCCGGGACAGAATCAGCCCCAGCATTTT.

The chain employs TRBV27 and TRBJ1-1; D is uncertain. This CDR3 is built from 16 residues. V shed 3 bases and J shed 4 bases, with 18 bases lying between them. CDR1 is MNHEY, CDR2 SMNVEV, per germline (reference sequence). The CDR3 is CASSFSLARSITEAFF. CDR3 sequence (DNA): TGTGCCAGCAGTTTCTCCCTGGCACGATCGATCACTGAAGCTTTCTTT.

As regards this clonotype: Germline is not matched at one junction end, which may reflect a read error. The rearrangement links TRBV20-1 to TRBJ1-5; D may be TRBD1 (5 bases). The length of the CDR3 is 13 residues. Germline assignment: CDR1 DFQATT and CDR2 SNEGSKA (reference sequence). CDR3 loop: CSATRGLVQHQHF. The CDR3 nucleotides read TGCAGTGCTACTCGGGGGTTGGTTCAGCACCAGCATTTT.

V usage is TRBV28 and J usage is TRBJ2-7; either TRBD1 or TRBD2 may supply D (7 bases each). There are 15 residues in the CDR3. Germline CDR1 and CDR2: MDHEN and SYDVKM. The V gene lost 6 bases and the J gene lost 7 bases, with 22 bases spanning the gap. The CDR3 nucleotides read TGTGCCAGCAGAAGGACAGGCGGGGGCTTGAGGGAGCAGTACTTC. Translation: CASRRTGGGLREQYF.

This clonotype was detected ten times or more. The DNA of the CDR3 is TGTGCCAGCAGTGAGGCCCCCTACGAGCAGTACTTC. It yields the protein CASSEAPYEQYF. The chain employs TRBV6-1 and TRBJ2-7; no clear D gene. Between the trimmed V and J ends, which lost 3 bases and 2 bases, there was a span of 5 bases. This CDR3 is 12 amino acids long. CDR1 MNHNS and CDR2 SASEGT come from the germline V gene.

The chain carries TRBV15 and TRBJ2-5; 7 bases are shared with TRBD1. From germline, CDR1 is LNHNV and CDR2 YYDKDF (reference sequence). The CDR3 is made up of 14 amino acids. V lost 3 bases and J lost 1; bases outside the gene matches: 2. CDR3: CATSRDRTQETQYF. CDR3 nucleotides: TGTGCCACCAGCAGGGACAGGACCCAAGAGACCCAGTACTTC.

The V and J genes are TRBV7-3 and TRBJ1-1; TRBD1 is a possible D gene (6 bases). Trimming left V 5 bases short and J 4 bases short, with 17 bases between. Germline V gives CDR1 SGHTA, CDR2 FQGTGA. The CDR3 covers 15 residues. The CDR3 DNA sequence: TGTGCCAGCAGCCGGGCCAGGGGTGTCCCCACTGAAGCTTTCTTT. This gives the protein CASSRARGVPTEAFF.

The sample holds many counts of this clonotype. The chain couples TRBV27 to TRBJ2-7, with 15 positions matching TRBD2. The length of the CDR3 is 16 residues. Trimming cost V 4 bases and J 1 base; bases outside gene matches: 2. Germline V CDR1 and CDR2: MNHEY, SMNVEV (reference sequence). CDR3: CASSSGTSGRSYEQYF. The CDR3 nucleotides are TGTGCCAGCAGTTCCGGGACTAGCGGGAGGTCCTACGAGCAGTACTTC.

The table lists this clonotype with a few counts. The chain is built from TRBV4-1 and TRBJ1-5; D unresolved. Trimming took 0 bases from V and 2 from J, leaving 14 bases between them. The CDR3 runs to 17 residues. Germline lookup yields CDR1 MGHRA and CDR2 YSYEKL. CDR3 sequence: CASSQDVREVGNQPQHF. The DNA for the CDR3 is TGCGCCAGCAGCCAAGACGTGCGGGAGGTGGGCAATCAGCCCCAGCATTTT.

This clonotype was picked up a small number of times. CDR3 in DNA: TGCAGTGCCACCCGCAGCGGACTTTACAATGAGCAGTTCTTC. This sequence encodes CSATRSGLYNEQFF. The chain combines TRBV20-1 with TRBJ2-1; tentative D call: TRBD2 (5 bases). The CDR3 is made up of 14 amino acids. Trimming shortened V by 6 bases and J by 4 bases, and 16 bases separated the two germline ends. Germline-derived CDR1 and CDR2 are DFQATT and SNEGSKA (reference sequence).

V is TRBV15 and J is TRBJ2-3; D not resolved. V lost 1 base, J lost 6 bases, and 20 bases lay in between. Germline V gene data show CDR1 as LNHNV and CDR2 as YYDKDF (reference sequence). This CDR3 contains 17 residues. CDR3 in amino acids: CATSRGLSSSRADTQYF. CDR3 bases: TGTGCCACCAGCAGAGGCTTGTCCTCGAGTCGGGCGGATACGCAGTATTTT.

This clonotype was observed a few times. The rearrangement uses TRBV2 and TRBJ2-2, with a weak D call TRBD1 (5 bases). V was pared by 5 bases and J by 0 bases, with 10 bases between. There are 15 residues in the CDR3. The germline V gene has CDR1 SNHLY and CDR2 FYNNEI. CDR3 nucleotide sequence: TGTGCCAGCAGTCCTTTAGGGGCGAACACCGGGGAGCTGTTTTTT. Residues: CASSPLGANTGELFF.

The table lists this clonotype with a few counts. The CDR3 nucleotides are TGCAGTGCTAGTAACAGTGGAGCTGAAGCTTTCTTT. It encodes CSASNSGAEAFF. The V call is TRBV20-1, the J call TRBJ1-1; D not resolved. Deletions cut 3 bases from V and 6 bases from J, with 11 bases between. Germline CDR1 is DFQATT and CDR2 is SNEGSKA (reference sequence). This CDR3 contains 12 residues.

This clonotype was recorded many times. This rearrangement joins TRBV20-1 to TRBJ2-3; 12 bases match TRBD2. The CDR3 loop spans 14 amino acids. V lost 2 bases to trimming and J lost 4 bases; unmatched junction nucleotides: 1. Germline V CDR1 and CDR2: DFQATT, SNEGSKA (reference sequence). In DNA form, the CDR3 reads TGCAGTGCTAGAACTAGCGGGAGGCCAGATACGCAGTATTTT. Its protein product is CSARTSGRPDTQYF.

This clonotype was observed at least ten times. The rearrangement uses TRBV4-3 and TRBJ2-1; no definite D call. Germline CDR1 and CDR2: LGHNA and YSLEER. CDR3 size: 15 residues. With 1 base removed from V and 4 bases from J, the gap between germline ends came to 11 bases. DNA of the CDR3: TGCGCCAGCAGCCAAGTAGGAAACGGATACAATGAGCAGTTCTTC. This translates into CASSQVGNGYNEQFF.

There are many counts of this clonotype. The rearrangement links TRBV20-1 to TRBJ2-3, with 7 nucleotides matching TRBD1. Germline V gene lookup returns CDR1 DFQATT and CDR2 SNEGSKA (reference sequence). This CDR3 region has 14 residues. J lost 3 bases, V lost 5 bases, and 8 bases had no gene match. CDR3 DNA: TGCAGTGCTGCCGACAGGGTCGGGACAGATACGCAGTATTTT. This sequence encodes CSAADRVGTDTQYF.

This clonotype was seen more than once but under ten times. The chain carries TRBV6-1 and TRBJ1-5; 7 nucleotides agree with TRBD1. There are 16 residues in the CDR3. Germline V lookup: CDR1 MNHNS, CDR2 SASEGT. V dropped 6 bases and J dropped 3; count of bases not matched to a gene: 11. The CDR3 DNA reads TGTGCCAGCAGCCCCCGGGACAGTAACCTCAATCAGCCCCAGCATTTT. Its protein product is CASSPRDSNLNQPQHF.

Notes on this clonotype: A much bigger clone sits one base away, suggesting this may be a read error. The rearrangement uses TRBV12-3 or TRBV12-4 and TRBJ1-5; D unclear. This CDR3 has 13 residues. The CDR3 sequence: CASGFQYGQPQHF. The DNA of the CDR3 is TGTGCCAGCGGTTTCCAGTATGGTCAGCCCCAGCATTTT.

A note on this clonotype: A single base separates this from a much larger clone, so it may be a read error. This chain joins TRBV28 and TRBJ1-1; D remains ambiguous. This CDR3 has 12 amino acids. The V end was cut by 8 bases, the J end by 4 bases, with 11 bases between. Germline CDR1 is MDHEN and CDR2 is SYDVKM. CDR3 nucleotides: TGTGCCAGCCCCTTTGTGGCCACTGAAGCTTTCTTT. Amino acid sequence: CASPFVATEAFF.

J is TRBJ1-2 and V is TRBV7-9; D is uncertain. Trimming shortened V by 4 bases and J by 4 bases, and 22 bases separated the two germline ends. There are 17 residues in the CDR3. Germline V gene lookup returns CDR1 SEHNR and CDR2 FQNEAQ (reference sequence). CDR3 coding DNA: TGTGCCAGCAGCTCTTCTTCGGAGAACCTCCACTCCTATGGCTACACCTTC. This sequence encodes CASSSSSENLHSYGYTF.

The chain is built from TRBV6-2 or TRBV6-3 and TRBJ2-3; TRBD2 matches 10 bases. CDR3 size: 14 residues. Germline V lookup: CDR1 MNHEY, CDR2 SVGEGT. V gave up 8 bases and J gave up 5 bases; unmatched junction bases: 7. The CDR3 is CASWSGRARDTQYF. CDR3 DNA sequence: TGTGCCAGCTGGAGCGGGAGGGCCCGAGATACGCAGTATTTT.